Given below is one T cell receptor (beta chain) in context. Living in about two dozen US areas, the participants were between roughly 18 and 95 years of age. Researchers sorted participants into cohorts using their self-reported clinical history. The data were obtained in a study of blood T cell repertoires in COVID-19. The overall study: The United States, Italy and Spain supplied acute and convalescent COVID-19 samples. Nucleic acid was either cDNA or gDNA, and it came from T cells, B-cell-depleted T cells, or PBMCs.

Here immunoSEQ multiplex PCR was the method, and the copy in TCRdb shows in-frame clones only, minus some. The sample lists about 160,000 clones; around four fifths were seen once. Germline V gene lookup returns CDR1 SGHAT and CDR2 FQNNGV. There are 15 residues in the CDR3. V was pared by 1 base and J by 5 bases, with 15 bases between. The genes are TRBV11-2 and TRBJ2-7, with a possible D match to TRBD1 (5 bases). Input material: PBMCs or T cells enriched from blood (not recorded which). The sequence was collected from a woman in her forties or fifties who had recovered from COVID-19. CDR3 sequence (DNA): TGTGCCAGCAGCTTAGCCTTGTCAGGGTGGGACGAGCAGTACTTC. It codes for CASSLALSGWDEQYF.